Listed below are T cell receptor beta chains from one sample, sequenced in a study of type 1 regulatory T cells. TCRdb fed the reads into MiXCR, producing one record per CDR3 protein. The data contain about 19,000 distinct CDR3 sequences, roughly 10% of them singletons. Sequenced material: CD4+ T cells, either the whole sample or a sorted fraction (not recorded which). The receptors come from a human donor in good health. Both conserved end residues are part of each CDR3. D genes are given only for firm matches. Expanded clones get a size class; other rows say once, few or many, or leave the size out.

d_gene,v_gene,j_gene,abundance,CDR3nt,CDR3aa
TRBD2,TRBV29-1,TRBJ2-1,medium-sized,TGCAGCGGACTAGCGGTGGATCCCAACAATGAGCAGTTCTTC,CSGLAVDPNNEQFF
.,TRBV20-1,TRBJ2-5,many,TGCAGTGCTCCGGGGGTAGGACAAGAGACCCAGTACTTC,CSAPGVGQETQYF
.,TRBV4-2,TRBJ2-6,many,TGTGCCAGCAGCCAAGATTGGGGGGCAGCTGGGGCCAACGTCCTGACTTTC,CASSQDWGAAGANVLTF
TRBD1,TRBV5-1,TRBJ1-4,many,TGCGCCAGCAGCCGAAGGACAGGGGATGAAAAACTGTTTTTT,CASSRRTGDEKLFF
TRBD1,TRBV20-1,TRBJ1-6,medium-sized,TGCAGTGCTAGAGGAGGGGGCAGGTCACCCCTCCACTTT,CSARGGGRSPLHF
TRBD2,TRBV6-1,TRBJ2-3,.,TGTGCCAGCAGTGGCCCCTCGGCGGGAGGGAATCCAGATACGCAGTATTTT,CASSGPSAGGNPDTQYF
.,TRBV6-2/TRBV6-3,TRBJ1-5,many,TGTGCCAGCAGTTACTCCTCGGGGGTCCAGCCCCAGCATTTT,CASSYSSGVQPQHF
.,TRBV30,TRBJ2-7,many,TGTGCCTGGGAGACAATACGGAGCTACGAGCAGTACTTC,CAWETIRSYEQYF
.,TRBV5-1,TRBJ2-3,many,TGCGCCAGCAGCCAGACGGTTAGCACAGATACGCAGTATTTT,CASSQTVSTDTQYF
.,TRBV28,TRBJ2-3,.,TGTGCCAGCAGTTTATCGGGTCCGGAAAGAGATACGCAGTATTTT,CASSLSGPERDTQYF
.,TRBV5-1,TRBJ1-2,.,TGCGCCAGCAGCTTCGGGGGGACAAACTATGGCTACACCTTC,CASSFGGTNYGYTF
.,TRBV14,TRBJ2-7,many,TGTGCCAGCAGCCAACACAAGGCCCCCTACGAGCAGTACTTC,CASSQHKAPYEQYF
TRBD1,TRBV5-1,TRBJ2-1,few,TGCGCCAGCAGCCCGTACAGGGGGTTCCCCAACAATGAGCAGTTCTTC,CASSPYRGFPNNEQFF
.,TRBV7-2,TRBJ2-6,many,TGTGCCAGCAGCTTAACTGGGGCCAACGTCCTGACTTTC,CASSLTGANVLTF
TRBD2,TRBV5-1,TRBJ2-2,medium-sized,TGCGCCAGCGAGCAGACTAGCGGGAGGACCGGGGAGCTGTTTTTT,CASEQTSGRTGELFF
.,TRBV4-1,TRBJ2-1,few,TGCGCCAGCAGCCAGGGTGTAGGTATCAACAATGAGCAGTTCTTC,CASSQGVGINNEQFF
TRBD1,TRBV7-9,TRBJ1-5,few,TGTGCCAGCAGCTCGGGACAGGGATCTCAGCCCCAGCATTTT,CASSSGQGSQPQHF
.,TRBV30,TRBJ2-5,many,TGTGCCTGGAGAGGAGGTACCACCCCGTTGGAGACCCAGTACTTC,CAWRGGTTPLETQYF
.,TRBV10-3,TRBJ2-1,many,TGTGCCATCAGTTCAGGGGAGGGGATTTATGAGCAGTTCTTC,CAISSGEGIYEQFF
TRBD1,TRBV12-3/TRBV12-4,TRBJ1-6,few,TGTGCCAGCAGCTTCGGACAGGGTAATTCACCCCTCCACTTT,CASSFGQGNSPLHF
TRBD2,TRBV7-6,TRBJ2-2,few,TGTGCCAGCAGCTTGACTAGCTTGAACACCGGGGAGCTGTTTTTT,CASSLTSLNTGELFF
.,TRBV10-3,TRBJ2-7,few,TGTGCCATCGGACGAGAGACCTACGAGCAGTACTTC,CAIGRETYEQYF
TRBD2,TRBV18,TRBJ2-1,few,TGTGCCAGCTCACCACCGGGACTACCGAATGAGCAGTTCTTC,CASSPPGLPNEQFF
.,TRBV6-6,TRBJ2-2,many,TGTGCCAGCAGTTCCGCAGGGATCCCCGGGGAGCTGTTTTTT,CASSSAGIPGELFF
TRBD2,TRBV2,TRBJ2-1,many,TGTGCCAGCAGTGAATTAATTAGCGGGAGTTACAATGAGCAGTTCTTC,CASSELISGSYNEQFF
.,TRBV7-6,TRBJ1-2,many,TGTGCCAGCAGCTTAGATCCTAGGGGCGACTATGGCTACACCTTC,CASSLDPRGDYGYTF
.,TRBV5-1,TRBJ2-2,many,TGCGCCAGTCGGCCTGCGAACACCGGGGAGCTGTTTTTT,CASRPANTGELFF
TRBD1,TRBV18,TRBJ1-1,few,TGTGCCAGCTCGAGGACAGGGTGGCACACTGAAGCTTTCTTT,CASSRTGWHTEAFF
.,TRBV7-6,TRBJ2-7,.,TGTGCCCGCAGCTTAAACCCCGGTTGGTACGAGCAGTACTTC,CARSLNPGWYEQYF
TRBD2,TRBV5-1,TRBJ2-7,medium-sized,TGCGCCAGCAGACAAACAAGCGGGATCTACGAGCAGTACTTC,CASRQTSGIYEQYF
TRBD1,TRBV29-1,TRBJ1-2,many,TGCAGCGCCGCACAGGGGAACTATGGCTACACCTTC,CSAAQGNYGYTF
TRBD2,TRBV15,TRBJ2-1,many,TGTGCCACCAGCGCGGGAGCCTACAATGAGCAGTTCTTC,CATSAGAYNEQFF
.,TRBV7-3,TRBJ2-1,many,TGTGCCAGCAGCCTCCCAACGTTAAATGAGCAGTTCTTC,CASSLPTLNEQFF
.,TRBV7-2,TRBJ2-5,few,TGTGCCAGCAGCTTAGGTCCGCAGCCGGAGACCCAGTACTTC,CASSLGPQPETQYF
TRBD2,TRBV29-1,TRBJ2-3,many,TGCAGCGTTTTCAGCCTAGCGGGGCCCACAGATACGCAGTATTTT,CSVFSLAGPTDTQYF